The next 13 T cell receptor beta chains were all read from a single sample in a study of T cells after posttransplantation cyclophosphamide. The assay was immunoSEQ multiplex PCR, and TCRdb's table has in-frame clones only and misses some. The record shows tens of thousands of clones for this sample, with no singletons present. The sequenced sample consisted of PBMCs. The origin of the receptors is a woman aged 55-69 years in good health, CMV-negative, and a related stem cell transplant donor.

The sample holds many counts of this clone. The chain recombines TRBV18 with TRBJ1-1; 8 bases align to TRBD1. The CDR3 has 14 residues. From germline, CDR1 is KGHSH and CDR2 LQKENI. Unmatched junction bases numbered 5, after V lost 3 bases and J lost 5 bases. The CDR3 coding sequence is TGTGCCAGCTCACCGACAGGGGAGAAGACTGAAGCTTTCTTT. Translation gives CASSPTGEKTEAFF. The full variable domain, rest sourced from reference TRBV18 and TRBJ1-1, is NAGVMQNPRHLVRRRGQEARLRCSPMKGHSHVYWYRQLPEEGLKFMVYLQKENIIDESGMPKERFSAEFPKEGPSILRIQQVVRGDSAAYFCASSPTGEKTEAFFGQGTRLTVV.

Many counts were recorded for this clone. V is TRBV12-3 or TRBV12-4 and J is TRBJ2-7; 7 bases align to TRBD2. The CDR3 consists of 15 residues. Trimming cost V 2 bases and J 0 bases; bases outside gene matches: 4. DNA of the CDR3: TGTGCCAGCAGTTTAAGGCGGGAGAGCTCCTACGAGCAGTACTTC. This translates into CASSLRRESSYEQYF.

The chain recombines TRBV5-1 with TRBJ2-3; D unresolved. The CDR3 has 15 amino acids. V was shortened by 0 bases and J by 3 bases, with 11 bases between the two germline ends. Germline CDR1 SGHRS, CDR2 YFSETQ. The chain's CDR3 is CASSLAGFRTDTQYF. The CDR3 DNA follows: TGCGCCAGCAGCTTGGCCGGGTTTCGGACAGATACGCAGTATTTT.

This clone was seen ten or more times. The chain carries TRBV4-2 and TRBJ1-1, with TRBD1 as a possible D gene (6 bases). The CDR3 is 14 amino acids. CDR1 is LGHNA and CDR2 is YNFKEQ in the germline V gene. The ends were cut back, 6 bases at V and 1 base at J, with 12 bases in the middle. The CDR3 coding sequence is TGTGCCAGCAGAAGGGACATCGGGAACACTGAAGCTTTCTTT. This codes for CASRRDIGNTEAFF.

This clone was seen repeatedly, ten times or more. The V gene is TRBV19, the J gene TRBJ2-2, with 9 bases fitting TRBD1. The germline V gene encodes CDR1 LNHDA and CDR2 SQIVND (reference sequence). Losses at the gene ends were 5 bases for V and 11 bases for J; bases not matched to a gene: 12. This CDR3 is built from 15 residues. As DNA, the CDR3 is TGTGCCAGTAGTTCGCCTACAGGGGGCAAGGGAGAGCTGTTTTTT. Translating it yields CASSSPTGGKGELFF.

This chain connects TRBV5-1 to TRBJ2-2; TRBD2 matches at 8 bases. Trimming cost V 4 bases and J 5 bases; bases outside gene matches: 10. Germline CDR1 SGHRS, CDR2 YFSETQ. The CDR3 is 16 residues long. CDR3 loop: CASSGRSSGSTGELFF. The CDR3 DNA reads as TGCGCCAGCAGCGGACGGTCTAGCGGGTCGACCGGGGAGCTGTTTTTT. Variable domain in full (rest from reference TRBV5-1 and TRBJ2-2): KAGVTQTPRYLIKTRGQQVTLSCSPISGHRSVSWYQQTPGQGLQFLFEYFSETQRNKGNFPGRFSGRQFSNSRSEMNVSTLELGDSALYLCASSGRSSGSTGELFFGEGSRLTVL.

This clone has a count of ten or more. The CDR3 nucleotides are TGTGCCAGCAGTTCAAGGACTGGGGCTTTCTTT. Translation: CASSSRTGAFF. The rearrangement uses TRBV28 and TRBJ1-1; D gene ambiguous. This CDR3 has 11 residues. Trimming removed 4 bases from V and 11 bases from J, with 11 bases in between. Germline CDR1 MDHEN, CDR2 SYDVKM.

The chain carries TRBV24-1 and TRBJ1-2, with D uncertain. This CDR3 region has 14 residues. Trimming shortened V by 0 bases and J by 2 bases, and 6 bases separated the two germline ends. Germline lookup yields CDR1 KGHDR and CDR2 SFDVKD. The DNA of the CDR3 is TGTGCCACCAGTGATTTGGGCAGGAACTATGGCTACACCTTC. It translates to CATSDLGRNYGYTF.

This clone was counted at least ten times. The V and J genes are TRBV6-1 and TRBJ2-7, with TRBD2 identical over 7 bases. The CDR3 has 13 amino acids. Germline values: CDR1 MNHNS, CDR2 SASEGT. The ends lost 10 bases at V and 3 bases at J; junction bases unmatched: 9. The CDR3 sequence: CATQTSAGYEQYF. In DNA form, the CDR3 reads TGTGCCACCCAAACTAGCGCCGGCTACGAGCAGTACTTC.

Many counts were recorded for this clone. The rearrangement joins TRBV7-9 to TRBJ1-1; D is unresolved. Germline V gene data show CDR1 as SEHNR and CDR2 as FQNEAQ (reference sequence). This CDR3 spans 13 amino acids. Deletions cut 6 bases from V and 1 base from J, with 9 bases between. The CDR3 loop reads CASSVRGNTEAFF. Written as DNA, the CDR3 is TGTGCCAGCAGTGTCCGGGGGAACACTGAAGCTTTCTTT.

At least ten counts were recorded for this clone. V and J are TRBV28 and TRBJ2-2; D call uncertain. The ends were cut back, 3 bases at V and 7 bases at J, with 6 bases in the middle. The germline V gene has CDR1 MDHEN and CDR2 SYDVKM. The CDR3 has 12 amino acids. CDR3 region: CASSFAYGELFF. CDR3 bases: TGTGCCAGCAGTTTTGCCTACGGGGAGCTGTTTTTT. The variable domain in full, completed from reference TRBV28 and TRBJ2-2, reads DVKVTQSSRYLVKRTGEKVFLECVQDMDHENMFWYRQDPGLGLRLIYFSYDVKMKEKGDIPEGYSVSREKKERFSLILESASTNQTSMYLCASSFAYGELFFGEGSRLTVL.

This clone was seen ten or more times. The CDR3, as DNA: TGTGCCATCAGCCCCAGCCAAGGGGATAATTCACCCCTCCACTTT. Its protein product is CAISPSQGDNSPLHF. This rearrangement joins TRBV10-3 to TRBJ1-6; a possible D gene is TRBD1 (5 bases). This CDR3 spans 15 amino acids. Trimming pared 6 bases from V and 5 bases from J, leaving 14 bases between. Germline V gene data show CDR1 as ENHRY and CDR2 as SYGVKD.

The CDR3 region has the DNA TGTGCCAGCAGCCATCTAGCGGGGGGGCCGGAGACCCAGTACTTC. Translation: CASSHLAGGPETQYF. The genes are TRBV27 and TRBJ2-5; TRBD2 matches at 12 bases. V trimming: 6 bases; J trimming: 5 bases; junction bases outside the gene matches: 7. The CDR3 length is 15 residues. Germline assignment: CDR1 MNHEY and CDR2 SMNVEV (reference sequence).